The 13 T cell receptor beta chains below were found in one sample sequenced in a study of T-cell reconstitution after alpha-beta-depleted transplantation in children. Preparation of the TCRbeta library was carried out with unique molecular identifiers. TCRdb itself ran the PCR reads through MiXCR, one entry per CDR3 protein. Counted here are about 980,000 distinct CDR3 sequences, roughly 29% occurring once; the ten biggest clones make up about 28%. This specimen consisted of PBMCs, mostly from graft donor cells, obtained 360 days after TCRalphabeta/CD19-depleted stem cell transplant. The source of these receptors is a boy under two years old who had a stem cell transplant for SCID, so the T cells may come from the graft donor.

The chain joins TRBV5-5 to TRBJ2-5, with D tentatively TRBD1 (5 bases). CDR1 and CDR2 from the germline V gene are SGHKS and YYEKEE (reference sequence). The CDR3 has 14 amino acids. Trimming removed 4 bases from V and 2 bases from J, with 12 bases in between. The CDR3 DNA is TGTGCCAGCAGCAGGGATAGACAGCAAGAGACCCAGTACTTC. Amino acids: CASSRDRQQETQYF.

The J gene is TRBJ2-7, the V gene TRBV2; 8 nucleotides match TRBD2. The CDR3 covers 15 residues. Trimming at V came to 3 bases and at J to 0 bases, leaving 4 bases not matched to a gene. Germline V CDR1 and CDR2: SNHLY, FYNNEI. The CDR3 DNA reads as TGTGCCAGCAGTGACGGACTAGCCAGCTCCTACGAGCAGTACTTC. This sequence encodes CASSDGLASSYEQYF.

The rearrangement uses TRBV11-2 and TRBJ1-1; D unresolved. V lost 2 bases and J 1 base, leaving 11 bases between the germline ends. CDR3 size: 15 residues. CDR1 SGHAT and CDR2 FQNNGV come from the germline V gene. In DNA, the CDR3 is TGTGCCAGCAGCTTATTTGTTTCAGGGAACACTGAAGCTTTCTTT. Translation: CASSLFVSGNTEAFF.

V is TRBV12-3 or TRBV12-4 and J is TRBJ1-1, with D possibly TRBD1 on 6 matching bases. With 4 bases removed from V and 8 bases from J, the gap between germline ends came to 11 bases. The CDR3 covers 12 residues. The CDR3 loop is CASSSRGPEAFF. CDR3 nucleotides: TGTGCCAGCAGTTCCCGGGGGCCGGAAGCTTTCTTT.

This clonotype turned up a few times. V usage is TRBV18 and J usage is TRBJ2-2; unclear D gene. CDR1 is KGHSH and CDR2 is LQKENI in the germline V gene. The V and J ends lost 4 bases and 3 bases respectively, with 15 bases between them. The CDR3 runs 16 residues. The CDR3 sequence: CASSRDPRSDTGELFF. In DNA, the CDR3 is TGTGCCAGCTCACGCGACCCGAGGTCGGACACCGGGGAGCTGTTTTTT.

This sequence joins TRBV20-1 and TRBJ1-1, with 8 bases matching TRBD1. The trim removed 1 base at V and 1 base at J, leaving 11 bases unmatched. The CDR3 extends over 17 amino acids. The germline CDR1 and CDR2 sequences are DFQATT and SNEGSKA (reference sequence). The CDR3 is CSARGTGFPFSNTEAFF. CDR3 nucleotide sequence: TGCAGTGCTAGAGGGACAGGGTTCCCATTTTCGAACACTGAAGCTTTCTTT.

There are a few counts of this clonotype. V is TRBV16 and J is TRBJ2-7, with unresolved D. Trimming shortened V by 4 bases and J by 0 bases, and 13 bases separated the two germline ends. Germline V CDR1 and CDR2: KGHSY, FQNENV. The CDR3 runs 15 residues. The CDR3 loop is CASSLLNLDSYEQYF. The CDR3 nucleotides read TGTGCCAGCAGCCTCCTCAACTTAGACTCCTACGAGCAGTACTTC.

The table lists this clonotype with a few counts. The rearrangement links TRBV4-2 to TRBJ2-3; 10 bases are a match to TRBD2. The CDR3 has 16 amino acids. V shed 5 bases and J 6 bases; nucleotides not matched to a gene: 11. Germline V gene sequence: CDR1 LGHNA, CDR2 YNFKEQ. Here the CDR3 DNA reads TGTGCCAGCAGCTCGATAGCGGGGGGACGGTATGATACGCAGTATTTT. This sequence encodes CASSSIAGGRYDTQYF.

J is TRBJ2-5 and V is TRBV12-3 or TRBV12-4; the match to TRBD2 covers 7 bases. The CDR3 is made up of 15 amino acids. V lost 5 bases, J lost 2 bases, and 8 bases stayed unmatched. The CDR3 DNA reads as TGTGCCAGCAGTGCAGACTCCGGGGGGCAAGAGACCCAGTACTTC. Residues: CASSADSGGQETQYF.

The chain uses TRBV20-1 and TRBJ2-1; 8 bases map to TRBD1. The CDR3 runs 15 residues. Germline CDR1 is DFQATT and CDR2 is SNEGSKA (reference sequence). The V and J ends lost 5 bases and 5 bases, in that order; junction bases with no gene match: 11. CDR3 DNA: TGCAGTGCTGGGGGAGGCGACAGGGGCCACAATGAGCAGTTCTTC. Translating gives CSAGGGDRGHNEQFF.

This chain joins TRBV7-6 and TRBJ2-3, with TRBD1 matching 7 bases. The CDR3 has 17 amino acids. Germline V gives CDR1 SGHVS, CDR2 FNYEAQ. After removal of 0 bases from V and 3 bases from J, the junction contained 9 bases not matched to a gene. CDR3 bases: TGTGCCAGCAGCTTAGCCCCTACAGGGGTTCGGACAGATACGCAGTATTTT. Translation gives CASSLAPTGVRTDTQYF.

The chain combines TRBV4-1 with TRBJ1-1, with TRBD1 matching 8 bases. V was clipped by 4 bases and J by 11 bases; unmatched bases: 18. Germline V gene sequence: CDR1 MGHRA, CDR2 YSYEKL. This CDR3 spans 16 amino acids. The CDR3 nucleotides are TGCGCCAGCAGCCGCTTTTCGACAGGGGCGTCTTTTCGGGCTTTCTTT. Its translation is CASSRFSTGASFRAFF.

V usage is TRBV6-1 and J usage is TRBJ2-3; D may be TRBD1 or TRBD2 (5 bases each). V lost 7 bases to trimming and J lost 3 bases, with 17 bases between them. This CDR3 comprises 15 residues. Germline-derived CDR1 and CDR2 are MNHNS and SASEGT. In DNA form, the CDR3 reads TGTGCCAGCACCCCGCAGGGCAGAGGGACAGATACGCAGTATTTT. This codes for CASTPQGRGTDTQYF.